The clone carrying this TCR beta chain was counted many times. Its antigen is undetermined. Time point given: newly diagnosed GD, antithyroid drugs for less than 3 months. Extracted PBMC RNA gave rise to the TCR library. The entry originates in a study of regulatory T cells in long-lasting Graves disease. J gave up 5 bases and V 4 bases, and 6 bases lay outside the gene matches. CDR1 is SGDLS, CDR2 YYNGEE, per germline. CDR3 length equals 15 residues. Study-wide results and limits: Accuracy was perhaps lowered by the small sample size.

Libraries of TCR beta came from iRepertoire HTBI primers plus Arm-PCR of CDR3 regions. TCRdb recomputed calls from the multiplex PCR reads with MiXCR, one row per CDR3 protein. The data contain around 400,000 distinct CDR3 sequences, 15% of them singletons. The same data also contributed to another study, on T cells in Graves' hyperthyroidism and ophthalmopathy. This second study says: Graves' hyperthyroidism is called stable when ophthalmopathy does not progress within 18 months. The diagnoses drew upon clinical symptoms, serum thyroxine and TRAb, thyroid ultrasound and orbital computed tomography. The primer set for the first-round RT-PCR of the TCR CDR3 was HTBI.

The sequence came from a woman aged 40 to 50 with Graves disease. Sequences were derived from peripheral blood mononuclear cells (PBMCs), sampled at new diagnosis, from a patient treated with antithyroid drugs. This rearrangement joins TRBV9 to TRBJ2-1, with TRBD2 matching over 10 bases. The chain's CDR3 is CASSSSGSVDNEQFF. DNA of the CDR3: TGTGCCAGCAGCTCTAGCGGGAGCGTTGACAATGAGCAGTTCTTC.